Each of the 17 T cell receptor beta chains below was sequenced from the same sample in a study of response to subunit inactivated influenza vaccine. TCRdb reanalysed the RT-PCR reads using MiXCR and keeps one entry per CDR3 protein. The table has 450,000 to 600,000 distinct CDR3 sequences, 7.6% seen once. Sequencing used PBMCs from blood, obtained 23 months after vaccination. These receptor sequences come from a man between 45 and 75 years old who received an inactivated influenza vaccine.

The V gene is TRBV4-3, the J gene TRBJ2-7; D gene unclear. The CDR3 covers 17 residues. The V gene lost 0 bases and the J gene lost 1 base, with 16 bases spanning the gap. Germline-derived CDR1 and CDR2 are LGHNA and YSLEER. The CDR3: CASSQDIRAQWSYEQYF. For the CDR3, the DNA is TGCGCCAGCAGCCAAGACATTCGGGCGCAGTGGTCCTACGAGCAGTACTTC.

This clonotype showed up many times. The V and J genes are TRBV28 and TRBJ2-3; D may correspond to TRBD1 or TRBD2 (6 bases each). This CDR3 has 13 residues. Trimming cost V 4 bases and J 2 bases, with 7 bases left between them. Germline CDR1 is MDHEN and CDR2 is SYDVKM. CDR3 residues: CASSSGATDTQYF. The CDR3 DNA sequence: TGTGCCAGCAGTTCGGGGGCCACAGATACGCAGTATTTT.

There are many counts of this clonotype. This chain links TRBV7-2 with TRBJ2-5; 10 nucleotides agree with TRBD1. Trimming took 0 bases from V and 3 from J; bases not matched to a gene: 1. The germline gives CDR1 SGHTA, CDR2 FQGNSA. The CDR3 loop spans 15 amino acids. The CDR3 DNA reads as TGTGCCAGCAGCTTAGCCGGGACAGGGGAAGAGACCCAGTACTTC. The encoded protein is CASSLAGTGEETQYF.

This clonotype has just a few counts. The gene calls are TRBV5-6 and TRBJ2-7, with D unclear. CDR1 SGHDT and CDR2 YYEEEE come from the germline V gene. The CDR3 loop spans 13 amino acids. V was shortened by 2 bases and J by 3 bases, with 9 bases between the two germline ends. The CDR3 loop is CASSFQHYYEQYF. As DNA, the CDR3 is TGTGCCAGCAGCTTCCAGCATTACTACGAGCAGTACTTC.

The CDR3 DNA follows: TGTGCCAGCCTAGGGACAGGGGCGAACACCATATATTTT. Residues: CASLGTGANTIYF. The rearrangement uses TRBV25-1 and TRBJ1-3; TRBD1 matches 10 bases. The CDR3 is made up of 13 amino acids. V lost 8 bases to trimming and J lost 7 bases; unmatched junction nucleotides: 5. CDR1 MGHDK and CDR2 SYGVNS come from the germline V gene.

CDR3 region: CASSGGLYSYEQYF. The CDR3 DNA is TGTGCCAGCAGCGGGGGACTGTATTCCTACGAGCAGTACTTC. The V and J genes are TRBV7-9 and TRBJ2-7; D is perhaps TRBD2 (6 bases). CDR1 is SEHNR, CDR2 FQNEAQ, per germline (reference sequence). V was shortened by 5 bases and J by 1 base, with 12 bases between the two germline ends. The CDR3 is 14 amino acids.

V gene TRBV20-1 combines with J gene TRBJ1-6, with D possibly matching TRBD1 (6 bases). Deletions cut 1 base from V and 7 bases from J, with 14 bases between. There are 15 residues in the CDR3. CDR1 and CDR2 from the germline V gene are DFQATT and SNEGSKA (reference sequence). CDR3 region: CSARGPDRLNSPLHF. Written as DNA, the CDR3 is TGCAGTGCTAGAGGCCCGGACAGACTCAATTCACCCCTCCACTTT.

This clonotype was seen repeatedly, ten times or more. The V gene is TRBV5-1, the J gene TRBJ2-3; D not certain. The CDR3 consists of 13 residues. V lost 4 bases, J lost 10 bases, and 16 bases lay in between. Germline values: CDR1 SGHRS, CDR2 YFSETQ. The CDR3 nucleotides are TGCGCCAGCAGCCCTGACGGAGCAGAAGCGCAGTATTTT. Translated: CASSPDGAEAQYF. The full variable domain, in which reference TRBV5-1 and TRBJ2-3 provide the parts outside the CDR3, is KAGVTQTPRYLIKTRGQQVTLSCSPISGHRSVSWYQQTPGQGLQFLFEYFSETQRNKGNFPGRFSGRQFSNSRSEMNVSTLELGDSALYLCASSPDGAEAQYFGPGTRLTVL.

This clonotype was seen a single time. This could be a read error, since a much larger clone is one nucleotide away. The chain joins TRBV9 to TRBJ1-4; tentative D call: TRBD1 (5 bases). Germline lookup yields CDR1 SGDLS and CDR2 YYNGEE. The CDR3 covers 16 residues. The CDR3 spells CASSPRWGATNDKLFF. The CDR3 DNA is TGTGCCAGCAGCCCACGTTGGGGCGCAACTAATGATAAACTGTTTTTT.

As regards this clonotype: At one of its ends the junction is not consistent with the germline gene, which may arise from a read error. The rearrangement uses TRBV7-2 and TRBJ2-1; D is perhaps TRBD2 (5 bases). This CDR3 has 11 residues. The V gene's germline CDR1 is SGHTA and CDR2 FQGNSA. Written as DNA, the CDR3 is TGTGCCAGCAGCCCGAGTTGGGAGCGGTTCTTC. Its translation: CASSPSWERFF.

This clonotype has ten or more counts. The chain couples TRBV6-5 to TRBJ2-7; 7 bases agree with TRBD2. The V and J ends lost 8 bases and 3 bases, in that order; junction bases with no gene match: 13. CDR1 MNHEY and CDR2 SVGAGI come from the germline V gene. The CDR3 consists of 15 residues. The CDR3 loop reads CASHKAGVTNYEQYF. CDR3 coding DNA: TGTGCCAGCCATAAGGCGGGGGTCACAAACTACGAGCAGTACTTC.

The CDR3 region is CASSAQFLGYTF. CDR3 nucleotides: TGTGCCAGCAGTGCTCAATTTTTAGGCTACACCTTC. The rearrangement links TRBV12-3 or TRBV12-4 to TRBJ1-2; D is unresolved. The CDR3 is 12 residues long. V was pared by 5 bases and J by 8 bases, with 12 bases between.

This clonotype was observed many times. The V and J genes are TRBV4-3 and TRBJ2-7; 8 bases are a match to TRBD2. The V gene end was trimmed by 1 base and the J gene end by 5 bases; junction bases not matched to a gene: 7. Germline loops: CDR1 LGHNA, CDR2 YSLEER. CDR3 length: 15 amino acids. The CDR3 coding sequence is TGCGCCAGCAGCCAAGGGACGGGGCGGGGGGACGAGCAGTACTTC. Translation gives CASSQGTGRGDEQYF.

In its sample, this clonotype was seen many times. The rearrangement joins TRBV6-2 or TRBV6-3 to TRBJ2-1; the D gene is possibly TRBD2 (6 bases). With 4 bases removed from V and 0 bases from J, the gap between germline ends came to 10 bases. The germline CDR1 and CDR2 sequences are MNHEY and SVGEGT. There are 15 residues in the CDR3. The CDR3 reads CASSFLSGSYNEQFF. Here the CDR3 DNA reads TGTGCCAGCAGTTTTCTTAGCGGCTCCTACAATGAGCAGTTCTTC.

This clonotype has a handful of counts. The gene calls are TRBV18 and TRBJ1-2, with D hard to call. Trimming took off 3 bases at V and 3 bases at J, with 8 bases between the two ends. From germline, CDR1 is KGHSH and CDR2 LQKENI. This CDR3 is 13 amino acids long. CDR3 coding DNA: TGTGCCAGCTCACCGGTCGGGGACTATGGCTACACCTTC. It yields the protein CASSPVGDYGYTF.

At least ten counts were recorded for this clonotype. The chain joins TRBV12-3 or TRBV12-4 to TRBJ2-5; D possibly uses TRBD1 or TRBD2 (5 bases each). The CDR3 is made up of 13 amino acids. The V gene lost 6 bases and the J gene lost 1 base, with 9 bases spanning the gap. The CDR3 bases are TGTGCCAGCAGCTTTGGGGGCCAAGAGACCCAGTACTTC. Its translation: CASSFGGQETQYF.

The V and J genes are TRBV7-2 and TRBJ2-5, with D hard to call. Trimming shortened V by 2 bases and J by 3 bases, and 13 bases separated the two germline ends. This CDR3 has 15 residues. Looked up from germline, CDR1 is SGHTA and CDR2 is FQGNSA. CDR3 DNA: TGTGCCAGCAGCTTACTCGTCAGAGAGGAAGAGACCCAGTACTTC. It specifies CASSLLVREEETQYF.